The source of this T cell receptor (beta chain) is a study of blood T cell repertoires in COVID-19. The table came from immunoSEQ multiplex PCR; TCRdb's copy has only in-frame clones and leaves some out. This sample carries 200,000 to 250,000 clones, around nine tenths of them seen once, and the ten largest clones take around 6%. The CDR3 runs 16 residues. V was shortened by 5 bases and J by 0 bases, with 14 bases between the two germline ends. Germline-derived CDR1 and CDR2 are SGHTA and FQGTGA. Sequencing was performed on peripheral blood. The V gene is TRBV7-3, the J gene TRBJ2-1; D is ambiguous. The TCR originated in a man in his sixties who had recovered from COVID-19. The CDR3 here is CASSDRPESSYNEQFF. The CDR3 DNA follows: TGTGCCAGCAGCGACCGTCCGGAGAGCTCCTACAATGAGCAGTTCTTC.